This T cell receptor beta chain appears in the sequencing data of a study of breast tumors, draining lymph nodes, adjacent tissues. Study-level points and caveats: Findings are consistent with lymph node origin and intratumoral expansion of most tumor T cells.

The CDR3 covers 11 residues. Trimming left V 5 bases short and J 5 bases short, with 4 bases between. Each CDR3 protein is one row after TCRdb ran MiXCR on the multiplex PCR reads. The data contain about 52,000 distinct CDR3 sequences, under 45% of them singletons. Of note for this clonotype: Its antigen is still unknown.

Sequenced sample: breast tumor tissue. The TCR was taken from a female donor with breast cancer. Some clones in this sample may be carry-over from other donors' samples. The chain couples TRBV12-3 or TRBV12-4 to TRBJ2-1; no firm D call. The CDR3 is CASSENNEQFF. The CDR3 nucleotides read TGTGCCAGCAGTGAAAACAATGAGCAGTTCTTC.